This TCR beta chain was captured in a study of blood T cell repertoires in COVID-19. Overall study context: Collection of acute and convalescent COVID-19 samples took place in the United States, Italy and Spain. T cells, B-cell-depleted T cells, or PBMCs supplied cDNA or gDNA.

With 5 bases removed from V and 3 bases from J, the gap between germline ends came to 4 bases. The CDR3 extends over 11 amino acids. Per germline, CDR1 SGHAT and CDR2 FQNNGV. Seattle researchers signed up patients amid active infection and tracked them longitudinally. Original analysis: Amplification of reference gene primers provided the estimated nucleated cell counts. TCRdb keeps only in-frame clones here, not all; method: immunoSEQ multiplex PCR. V and J calls and clone size are copied from that table; D and trimming were computed from the DNA. The sample has 200,000 to 250,000 clones, approximately 80% seen once. This clone was seen more than once but under ten times.

Source material: peripheral blood. V usage is TRBV11-2 and J usage is TRBJ2-5; no firm D call. The TCR originated in a woman of 80 years or more with COVID-19, enrolled during active disease. The CDR3 protein is CASSLEETQYF. The CDR3 nucleotides read TGTGCCAGCAGCCTCGAAGAGACCCAGTACTTC.